Following are 23 T cell receptor beta chains from one sample sequenced in a study of glioma-infiltrating T cells. Amplification of TCR alpha and beta CDR3 regions from RNA used iRepertoire nested multiplex PCR. TCRdb re-derived calls from the multiplex PCR reads in MiXCR, one entry per CDR3 protein. The sample contains around 100,000 distinct CDR3 sequences, about 28% of which appear only once. The sequenced material came from glioma tissue, nonneoplastic brain tissue, or PBMCs (not recorded which). All receptors derive from a human donor with low-grade glioma or glioblastoma, undergoing nonglioma brain surgery, or in good health (not recorded which).

This clonotype was seen ten or more times. The rearrangement joins TRBV6-1 to TRBJ2-1; a weak D match, TRBD2 (8 bases). Germline V CDR1 and CDR2: MNHNS, SASEGT. V shed 8 bases and J shed 2 bases, with 16 bases lying between them. CDR3 length: 15 amino acids. CDR3 nucleotides: TGTGCCAGCTCATACGGGAGGGGGCCCTACAATGAGCAGTTCTTC. This encodes CASSYGRGPYNEQFF.

As concerns this clonotype: A read error may be the cause here, since a much bigger clone is one base away. This rearrangement joins TRBV20-1 to TRBJ1-1; D might be TRBD1 (6 bases). The length of the CDR3 is 15 residues. Trimming shortened V by 5 bases and J by 6 bases, and 22 bases separated the two germline ends. Germline V gene sequence: CDR1 DFQATT, CDR2 SNEGSKA (reference sequence). CDR3 amino acids: CSAEGGPPSSAEAFF. In DNA, the CDR3 is TGCAGTGCTGAGGGGGGGCCTCCCTCGTCCGCTGAAGCTTTCTTT.

The J gene is TRBJ1-1, the V gene TRBV19; 8 nucleotides match TRBD1. J gave up 3 bases and V 2 bases, and 2 bases lay outside the gene matches. The CDR3 length is 14 residues. CDR1 and CDR2 from the germline V gene are LNHDA and SQIVND (reference sequence). For the CDR3, the DNA is TGTGCCAGTAGTATACTACAGGGGGACACTGAAGCTTTCTTT. It translates to CASSILQGDTEAFF.

This clonotype was seen many times. The chain combines TRBV20-1 with TRBJ2-7; possibly TRBD2 for D (6 bases). Germline loops: CDR1 DFQATT, CDR2 SNEGSKA (reference sequence). CDR3 size: 13 residues. V was shortened by 5 bases and J by 5 bases, with 16 bases between the two germline ends. This CDR3 reads CSAVSTRGHEQYF. For the CDR3, the DNA is TGCAGTGCTGTTTCGACTAGGGGCCACGAGCAGTACTTC.

This clonotype was counted ten times or more. The chain has TRBV4-1 and TRBJ1-1; D call uncertain. The CDR3 extends over 14 amino acids. Trimming left V 3 bases short and J 3 bases short, with 11 bases between. The germline CDR1 and CDR2 sequences are MGHRA and YSYEKL. The CDR3: CASSHPMEYTEAFF. The DNA of the CDR3 is TGCGCCAGCAGCCACCCTATGGAGTACACTGAAGCTTTCTTT.

The table lists this clonotype with many counts. Here the CDR3 DNA reads TGCAGTGCTAGAGACACCAAGGGACTAGCGGGGGGGACCAATGAGCAGTTCTTC. This translates into CSARDTKGLAGGTNEQFF. The chain employs TRBV20-1 and TRBJ2-1, with TRBD2 matching over 16 bases. Per germline, CDR1 DFQATT and CDR2 SNEGSKA (reference sequence). V lost 0 bases to trimming and J lost 6 bases; unmatched junction nucleotides: 8. The CDR3 spans 18 residues.

The chain recombines TRBV19 with TRBJ1-2; D perhaps matches TRBD1 (5 bases). Between the trimmed V and J ends, which lost 7 bases and 4 bases, there was a span of 13 bases. Germline V gene lookup returns CDR1 LNHDA and CDR2 SQIVND (reference sequence). The CDR3 covers 13 residues. The CDR3 is CASNTGTGYGYTF. Here the CDR3 DNA reads TGTGCCAGTAATACTGGGACGGGCTATGGCTACACCTTC.

The chain is built from TRBV12-3 or TRBV12-4 and TRBJ1-1; D may be TRBD1 (6 bases). The CDR3 has 13 residues. V was shortened by 5 bases and J by 5 bases, with 12 bases between the two germline ends. The CDR3 DNA follows: TGTGCCAGCAGTCCAAGGGGGGGAACTGAAGCTTTCTTT. This translates into CASSPRGGTEAFF.

Points on this clonotype: A much larger clone differs from this one at a single base, so this may be a read error. The chain employs TRBV7-2 and TRBJ2-5; D is unresolved. There are 15 residues in the CDR3. CDR1 and CDR2 (germline): SGHTA, FQGNSA. This CDR3 reads CASSLASVNQGTQYF. In nucleotides, the CDR3 is TGTGCCAGCAGCTTAGCAAGCGTCAACCAAGGGACCCAGTACTTC.

V usage is TRBV30 and J usage is TRBJ1-4; weak D call: TRBD1 (5 bases). The V end lost 2 bases, the J end lost 1 base, and 11 bases lay between the germline ends. There are 15 residues in the CDR3. Germline-derived CDR1 and CDR2 are GTSNPN and SVGIG (reference sequence). The chain's CDR3 is CAWSLPGGTNEKLFF. In DNA, the CDR3 is TGTGCCTGGAGTCTACCGGGGGGAACTAATGAAAAACTGTTTTTT.

Points on this clonotype: A much bigger clone sits one base away, suggesting this may be a read error. Because it lacks the conserved phenylalanine or tryptophan at the end, this CDR3 is likely a read error. The V gene is TRBV3-1, the J gene TRBJ2-3; D is ambiguous. This CDR3 has 14 residues. CDR1 and CDR2 (germline): LGHDT, YNNKEL (reference sequence). Trimming cost V 4 bases and J 4 bases, with 12 bases left between them. CDR3 coding DNA: TGTGCCAGCAGCCTGACCCCTCGGGCAGATACGCAGTATCTT. Its protein is CASSLTPRADTQYL.

This clonotype was picked up many times. The V gene is TRBV6-1, the J gene TRBJ1-2; D is unclear. CDR3 length: 13 amino acids. Germline CDR1 MNHNS, CDR2 SASEGT. Trimming removed 7 bases from V and 8 bases from J, with 17 bases in between. The CDR3 nucleotides are TGTGCCAGCACCAAGGTGGGATCGGGGGGCTACACCTTC. It yields the protein CASTKVGSGGYTF.

The table lists this clonotype with many counts. The chain joins TRBV27 to TRBJ2-7, with TRBD1 matching over 7 bases. The V segment lost 3 bases and the J segment 2 bases; nucleotides outside the gene matches: 4. The CDR3 totals 14 residues. Germline-derived CDR1 and CDR2 are MNHEY and SMNVEV (reference sequence). In nucleotides, the CDR3 is TGTGCCAGCAGTTTGGTAGGGGGCCCCTACGAGCAGTACTTC. Translation: CASSLVGGPYEQYF.

This clonotype was found many times. The rearrangement joins TRBV7-3 to TRBJ1-2, with D maybe TRBD1 (5 bases). Germline V lookup: CDR1 SGHTA, CDR2 FQGTGA. V lost 6 bases and J lost 3, with 14 bases in between. CDR3 size: 14 residues. The CDR3 reads CASSQSGGDYGYTF. DNA of the CDR3: TGTGCCAGCAGTCAATCCGGGGGGGACTATGGCTACACCTTC.

The table lists this clonotype with a few counts. This may come from a read error, since a much larger clone is one base off. This rearrangement joins TRBV20-1 to TRBJ1-4; maybe TRBD1 (6 bases). The CDR3 covers 13 residues. Germline assignment: CDR1 DFQATT and CDR2 SNEGSKA (reference sequence). The CDR3 region is CSARGQGNERLFF. The CDR3 bases are TGCAGTGCTAGAGGGCAGGGGAATGAAAGACTGTTTTTT.

This clonotype was found many times. The V gene is TRBV19, the J gene TRBJ1-5; no definite D call. V was cut by 3 bases and J by 5 bases, with 5 bases left in between. This CDR3 is built from 12 residues. Germline lookup yields CDR1 LNHDA and CDR2 SQIVND (reference sequence). The CDR3 loop reads CASSIRDQPQHF. For the CDR3, the DNA is TGTGCCAGTAGTATCAGAGATCAGCCCCAGCATTTT. The whole variable domain, remainder taken from reference TRBV19 and TRBJ1-5, is DGGITQSPKYLFRKEGQNVTLSCEQNLNHDAMYWYRQDPGQGLRLIYYSQIVNDFQKGDIAEGYSVSREKKESFPLTVTSAQKNPTAFYLCASSIRDQPQHFGDGTRLSIL.

This clonotype was counted at least ten times. The chain combines TRBV7-2 with TRBJ1-5; 7 bases map to TRBD1. V trimming: 6 bases; J trimming: 0 bases; junction bases outside the gene matches: 8. The germline CDR1 and CDR2 sequences are SGHTA and FQGNSA. CDR3 length: 16 residues. In DNA, the CDR3 is TGTGCCAGCAGTCGACAGGGAACGTCTAGCAATCAGCCCCAGCATTTT. This encodes CASSRQGTSSNQPQHF.

This clonotype showed up just a few times. A read error may account for a junction end that differs from germline. The V gene is TRBV3-1, the J gene TRBJ2-5; maybe TRBD2 (6 bases). The germline V gene has CDR1 LGHDT and CDR2 YNNKEL (reference sequence). The CDR3 contains 12 residues. The CDR3 nucleotides are TGTGCCAGCAGCCCGAGCGCGGGGCCCCGGGTCTTC. Amino acids: CASSPSAGPRVF.

Details on this clonotype: In this CDR3 the conserved last residue, phenylalanine or tryptophan, is missing, so a read error is likely. The chain couples TRBV3-1 to TRBJ2-3; D perhaps matches TRBD2 (6 bases). In germline, CDR1 is LGHDT, CDR2 YNNKEL (reference sequence). This CDR3 has 16 residues. V was shortened by 3 bases and J by 3 bases, with 16 bases between the two germline ends. CDR3 nucleotides: TGTGCCAGCAGCCAGGGTAGCGTGGGGAGGACAGATACGCAGTATCTT. Amino acids: CASSQGSVGRTDTQYL.

This clonotype appeared many times. The chain recombines TRBV20-1 with TRBJ2-1, with TRBD2 matching over 10 bases. V trimming: 8 bases; J trimming: 8 bases; junction bases outside the gene matches: 9. The CDR3 sequence is 13 residues long. CDR1 is DFQATT, CDR2 SNEGSKA, per germline (reference sequence). The CDR3 sequence is CSPLAGAVYEQFF. As DNA, the CDR3 is TGCAGTCCTCTAGCGGGGGCGGTTTATGAGCAGTTCTTC.

This clonotype was counted ten times or more. The chain recombines TRBV7-2 with TRBJ2-5; 7 bases line up with TRBD2. From germline, CDR1 is SGHTA and CDR2 FQGNSA. The CDR3 is 14 amino acids. V lost 5 bases to trimming and J lost 7 bases; unmatched junction nucleotides: 10. CDR3 DNA sequence: TGTGCCAGCAGCCTCCAGCGGGGACCACCGACCCAGTACTTC. It is translated as CASSLQRGPPTQYF.

The chain recombines TRBV19 with TRBJ1-2; weak D call: TRBD1 (6 bases). The CDR3 is 16 amino acids. CDR1 LNHDA and CDR2 SQIVND come from the germline V gene (reference sequence). The ends were cut back, 4 bases at V and 4 bases at J, with 19 bases in the middle. CDR3 bases: TGTGCCAGTAGTACGACAGGCACCCTTTACCGCTATGGCTACACCTTC. This gives the protein CASSTTGTLYRYGYTF.

In its sample, this clonotype was seen many times. V is TRBV4-2 and J is TRBJ2-7; D is perhaps TRBD2 (6 bases). The germline V gene encodes CDR1 LGHNA and CDR2 YNFKEQ. V shed 0 bases and J shed 3 bases, with 12 bases lying between them. The CDR3 consists of 15 residues. The CDR3 DNA reads TGTGCCAGCAGCCAAGAAGAGACTAGACGCTACGAGCAGTACTTC. Translation: CASSQEETRRYEQYF.